A single T cell receptor beta chain is shown here with its context. Germline loops: CDR1 LNHDA, CDR2 SQIVND (reference sequence). The V end lost 5 bases, the J end lost 0 bases, and 11 bases lay between the germline ends. The CDR3 loop spans 15 amino acids. This specimen belongs to a study of blood T cell repertoires in COVID-19. Study as a whole: Donors in the United States, Italy and Spain gave samples during acute or convalescent COVID-19. T cells, B-cell-depleted T cells, or PBMCs supplied cDNA or gDNA.

As originally analysed: Estimation of nucleated cell counts relied on the amplification of reference gene primers. The table came from immunoSEQ multiplex PCR; TCRdb's copy has only in-frame clones and leaves some out. From that table come the V and J calls and clone size; the DNA was used to work out D and trimming. The sample holds roughly 60,000 clones, nearly 80% seen once. The V and J genes are TRBV19 and TRBJ1-5, with D tentatively TRBD1 (5 bases). Sequences were obtained from peripheral blood. The TCR was taken from a human donor in a cohort sampled during active COVID-19. The CDR3 DNA is TGTGCCAGTAGTGCGACAGTTTATAGCAATCAGCCCCAGCATTTT. Residues: CASSATVYSNQPQHF. The full variable domain, completed using reference TRBV19 and TRBJ1-5, is DGGITQSPKYLFRKEGQNVTLSCEQNLNHDAMYWYRQDPGQGLRLIYYSQIVNDFQKGDIAEGYSVSREKKESFPLTVTSAQKNPTAFYLCASSATVYSNQPQHFGDGTRLSIL.